A selection of T cell receptor beta chains follows, all from one sample in a study of control samples from healthy donors and cancer patients. Some clones are missing from TCRdb's copy, which holds only in-frame ones; the method was immunoSEQ multiplex PCR. The sample includes around 180,000 clones, 85% to 90% of them seen just once. Sequenced: blood. The source of these receptors is a woman under 40 in good health. CDR3s include the opening cysteine and the closing phenylalanine or tryptophan. A D gene is named only where the DNA matches it firmly. Size is stated for part of the rows, as once, few or many counts, or as a class when the clone is expanded.

NA NA TRBJ2-2 TRBV5-1 CASSSEGGHTGELFF TGCGCCAGCAGCTCCGAGGGGGGGCACACCGGGGAGCTGTTTTTT
NA NA TRBJ1-2 TRBV6-2/TRBV6-3 CASSDEPQRRTNYGYTF TGTGCCAGCAGTGACGAACCCCAGCGACGTACTAACTATGGCTACACCTTC
TRBD1 NA TRBJ1-4 TRBV27 CASSPGDSNNEKLFF TGTGCCAGCAGTCCCGGGGACAGTAACAATGAAAAACTGTTTTTT
TRBD1 NA TRBJ1-1 TRBV18 CASGQTGGTEAFF TGTGCCAGCGGCCAGACAGGGGGCACTGAAGCTTTCTTT
NA NA TRBJ1-2 TRBV12-3/TRBV12-4 CASSFVGGNGYTF TGTGCCAGCAGTTTCGTAGGGGGAAATGGCTACACCTTC
TRBD1 NA TRBJ1-1 TRBV3-1/TRBV3-2 CASSQTGRENTEAFF TGTGCCAGCAGCCAGACAGGGAGGGAGAACACTGAAGCTTTCTTT
NA NA TRBJ1-2 TRBV19 CASSIFGGNYGYTF TGTGCCAGTAGTATATTTGGGGGAAACTATGGCTACACCTTC
TRBD1 NA TRBJ1-6 TRBV5-4 CASSPGQGANSPLHF TGTGCCAGCAGCCCCGGACAGGGGGCCAATTCACCCCTCCACTTT
NA NA TRBJ2-3 TRBV19 CASKSSSRGSTDTQYF TGTGCCAGTAAGAGCTCTTCGAGGGGAAGCACAGATACGCAGTATTTT
NA NA TRBJ2-5 TRBV12-3/TRBV12-4 CASRRAQGETQYF TGTGCCAGCAGGCGGGCCCAAGGGGAGACCCAGTACTTC
NA NA TRBJ1-1 TRBV18 CASSPTQNTEAFF TGTGCCAGCTCACCTACACAAAACACTGAAGCTTTCTTT
NA NA TRBJ1-4 TRBV4-1 CASSQQGSTNEKLFF TGCGCCAGCAGCCAACAGGGTTCGACTAATGAAAAACTGTTTTTT
NA NA TRBJ2-7 TRBV30 CACMKNEQYF TGTGCCTGTATGAAAAACGAGCAGTACTTC
NA once TRBJ2-3 TRBV24-1 CATSVGGPDTQYF TGTGCCACCAGTGTTGGGGGGCCAGATACGCAGTATTTT
NA NA TRBJ1-1 TRBV2 CASSLRGVGRTEAFF TGTGCCAGCTCATTACGAGGTGTAGGGCGTACTGAAGCTTTCTTT
TRBD2 NA TRBJ2-2 TRBV3-1/TRBV3-2 CASSRDYRDKTGELFF TGTGCCAGTTCGAGGGACTATCGAGATAAGACCGGGGAGCTGTTTTTT
TRBD1 NA TRBJ1-4 TRBV7-6 CASSPAGTGTNEKLFF TGTGCCAGCAGCCCGGCCGGGACAGGGACTAATGAAAAACTGTTTTTT
TRBD1 NA TRBJ1-2 TRBV5-1 CASSSATGGYGYTF TGCGCCAGCAGCTCAGCGACAGGGGGCTATGGCTACACCTTC
TRBD1 NA TRBJ1-5 TRBV19 CASRRDRYQPQHF TGTGCCAGCAGGCGGGACAGATATCAGCCCCAGCATTTT
NA NA TRBJ2-2 TRBV20-1 CSASRPATGELFF TGCAGTGCTAGTAGGCCGGCCACCGGGGAGCTGTTTTTT
TRBD1 NA TRBJ1-2 TRBV15 CATSKGQTTSGGGYTF TGTGCCACCAGCAAAGGACAAACTACCTCAGGGGGGGGCTACACCTTC
TRBD1 once TRBJ1-1 TRBV7-2 CASSPGTGAVRTEAFF TGTGCCAGCAGCCCCGGGACAGGGGCTGTAAGAACTGAAGCTTTCTTT
TRBD2 NA TRBJ2-1 TRBV2 CASSEGLLAGYNEQFF TGTGCCAGCAGTGAAGGGTTACTAGCGGGATACAATGAGCAGTTCTTC